This record covers a single TCR beta chain. Clones were read by immunoSEQ multiplex PCR, and TCRdb kept only the in-frame ones, dropping some. The sample has tens of thousands of clones, roughly 90% seen once. J was trimmed by 5 bases and V by 7 bases; bases with no gene match: 8. This CDR3 has 14 amino acids. Germline V gene sequence: CDR1 SGDLS, CDR2 YYNGEE. The entry originates in a study of T cell responses to AZD1222 COVID-19 vaccine. The sequence derives from an adult in good health. Material: peripheral blood, obtained on day 0 of MenACWY control vaccination. V gene TRBV9 combines with J gene TRBJ2-1; 8 bases are a match to TRBD2. The CDR3 nucleotides are TGTGCCAGCCGACGGGAGGGCGCTAACAATGAGCAGTTCTTC. Amino acid sequence: CASRREGANNEQFF.